The clone carrying this T cell receptor (beta chain) was recorded once. Its antigen is still unknown. These data come from a study of blood T cells in healthy people across ages. Researchers isolated at least 6.5 million PBMCs per sample. The authors extracted at least 6 micrograms of total RNA per sample. Study results and caveats: A roughly linear age-dependent decrease characterized TCR beta diversity per million T cells.

Germline loops: CDR1 LNHNV, CDR2 YYDKDF (reference sequence). V gave up 8 bases and J gave up 0 bases, with 8 bases separating them. The CDR3 length is 13 residues. Then a second PCR, running roughly 7 to 11 cycles, was carried out with a sample-barcoded 5' primer and a J-beta primer mix. Each cDNA was tagged by a template-switch adaptor containing 12 random nucleotides. MiXCR was run by TCRdb on the 5' RACE reads, yielding one entry per CDR3 protein. The sample comprises about 670,000 distinct CDR3 sequences, approximately 52% of which are singletons, and about 13% rests with the top ten. The chain links TRBV15 to TRBJ2-4; D not resolved. Sequenced material: blood. This receptor was identified in an elderly woman in good health. The CDR3 loop reads CATSQLAKNIQYF. CDR3 bases: TGTGCCACCTCACAGTTAGCCAAAAACATTCAGTACTTC.